Presented here are 15 T cell receptor beta chains from one specimen sequenced in a study of PD-L1 blockade in urothelial cancer. As for time point: pretreatment peripheral blood. Generated by immunoSEQ multiplex PCR, the TCRdb table keeps only in-frame clones and is missing some. The sample shows tens of thousands of clones, 87% of them seen only once. Material: PBMCs, obtained around atezolizumab (anti-PD-L1) treatment. These receptors were collected from a woman aged 55-70 years with urothelial cancer.

V usage is TRBV28 and J usage is TRBJ1-5, with no clear D. Germline CDR1 MDHEN, CDR2 SYDVKM. V lost 10 bases, J lost 9 bases, and 19 bases lay in between. The CDR3 totals 13 residues. The CDR3 here is CATGGASIGPQHF. The CDR3 DNA is TGTGCCACCGGCGGTGCATCAATCGGGCCCCAGCATTTT.

The CDR3 loop is CASSSRQGYGYTF. As DNA, the CDR3 is TGTGCCAGCAGCTCCAGACAGGGCTATGGCTACACCTTC. The chain has TRBV7-2 and TRBJ1-2; 7 positions match TRBD1. The germline gives CDR1 SGHTA, CDR2 FQGNSA. Trimming at V came to 4 bases and at J to 4 bases, leaving 3 bases not matched to a gene. The CDR3 is 13 residues long.

CDR3 protein: CATSRDLSGTGELFF. CDR3 DNA: TGTGCCACCAGCAGAGATCTCAGCGGAACCGGGGAGCTGTTTTTT. The chain combines TRBV15 with TRBJ2-2; TRBD2 might be the D (5 bases). Germline lookup yields CDR1 LNHNV and CDR2 YYDKDF (reference sequence). V lost 0 bases and J 5 bases, leaving 10 bases between the germline ends. This CDR3 is 15 amino acids long.

J is TRBJ1-5 and V is TRBV9, with TRBD1 matching over 8 bases. The CDR3 is 14 residues long. Germline CDR1 reads SGDLS; CDR2 reads YYNGEE. The ends lost 4 bases at V and 6 bases at J; junction bases unmatched: 6. The chain's CDR3 is CASSPDRGGQPQHF. DNA for the CDR3: TGTGCCAGCAGCCCCGACAGGGGAGGTCAGCCCCAGCATTTT.

The chain combines TRBV5-4 with TRBJ2-1; 8 bases map to TRBD2. Trimming at V came to 6 bases and at J to 1 base, leaving 6 bases not matched to a gene. This CDR3 contains 15 residues. Per the germline V gene, CDR1 is SGHNT and CDR2 is YYREEE (reference sequence). CDR3: CASTNSGASYNEQFF. CDR3 bases: TGTGCCAGCACGAATAGCGGGGCGTCCTACAATGAGCAGTTCTTC.

The V and J genes are TRBV23-1 and TRBJ1-4, with D maybe TRBD1 (5 bases). TRBV23-1 is known as an ORF, though its function is uncertain. V gave up 2 bases and J gave up 8 bases, with 18 bases separating them. This CDR3 comprises 16 residues. The CDR3 coding sequence is TGCGCCAGCAGTCAAAAACTTGGACACCGAATGGAAAAACTGTTTTTT. This sequence encodes CASSQKLGHRMEKLFF.

The CDR3 nucleotides are TGTGCCAGTAGCAGCCAGGGTTACGAGCAGTACTTC. Its translation is CASSSQGYEQYF. The J gene is TRBJ2-7, the V gene TRBV19, with a possible D match to TRBD1 (5 bases). The CDR3 consists of 12 residues. Germline CDR1 LNHDA, CDR2 SQIVND (reference sequence). Trimming cost V 6 bases and J 4 bases, with 10 bases left between them. The whole variable domain, filled in from reference TRBV19 and TRBJ2-7, reads DGGITQSPKYLFRKEGQNVTLSCEQNLNHDAMYWYRQDPGQGLRLIYYSQIVNDFQKGDIAEGYSVSREKKESFPLTVTSAQKNPTAFYLCASSSQGYEQYFGPGTRLTVT.

The chain combines TRBV5-8 with TRBJ1-2, with a possible D match to TRBD1 (6 bases). Germline V gene sequence: CDR1 SGHTS, CDR2 YDEGEE. This CDR3 is 16 amino acids long. V dropped 1 base and J dropped 0 bases, with 13 bases sitting between them. The CDR3 sequence: CASSLIGGQANYGYTF. The CDR3 nucleotides read TGTGCCAGCAGCTTGATTGGGGGACAAGCTAACTATGGCTACACCTTC.

The chain recombines TRBV5-6 with TRBJ2-3; 8 nucleotides agree with TRBD2. The CDR3 totals 17 residues. The V segment lost 2 bases and the J segment 4 bases; nucleotides outside the gene matches: 12. CDR1 and CDR2 from the germline V gene are SGHDT and YYEEEE. DNA of the CDR3: TGTGCCAGCAGCTTCACTGGGGGCGGGGGGCGGTCAGATACGCAGTATTTT. Amino acids: CASSFTGGGGRSDTQYF. Drawing the rest from reference TRBV5-6 and TRBJ2-3, the complete variable domain is DAGVTQSPTHLIKTRGQQVTLRCSPKSGHDTVSWYQQALGQGPQFIFQYYEEEERQRGNFPDRFSGHQFPNYSSELNVNALLLGDSALYLCASSFTGGGGRSDTQYFGPGTRLTVL.

This chain links TRBV18 with TRBJ2-3, with D unresolved. This CDR3 has 12 amino acids. V was trimmed by 3 bases and J by 4 bases, leaving 5 bases between them. CDR1 is KGHSH and CDR2 is LQKENI in the germline V gene. CDR3 amino acids: CASSPLPDTQYF. DNA of the CDR3: TGTGCCAGCTCACCTCTTCCAGATACGCAGTATTTT.

This chain uses TRBV9 with TRBJ2-2, with a possible D match to TRBD2 (6 bases). Germline CDR1 SGDLS, CDR2 YYNGEE. V lost 3 bases and J 2 bases, leaving 11 bases between the germline ends. The CDR3 contains 15 residues. The chain's CDR3 is CASSATGLNTGELFF. CDR3 bases: TGTGCCAGCAGCGCCACGGGACTCAACACCGGGGAGCTGTTTTTT.

The gene calls are TRBV19 and TRBJ2-3; TRBD2 matches at 7 bases. With 3 bases clipped from V and 1 base from J, the junction kept 1 base outside the gene matches. CDR1 is LNHDA, CDR2 SQIVND, per germline (reference sequence). The CDR3 has 14 amino acids. CDR3 loop: CASSMGLRTDTQYF. DNA of the CDR3: TGTGCCAGTAGTATGGGACTACGCACAGATACGCAGTATTTT.

The chain employs TRBV29-1 and TRBJ2-7; D possibly corresponds to TRBD2 (5 bases). V was pared by 3 bases and J by 4 bases, with 10 bases between. CDR3 length: 12 amino acids. Germline V gene sequence: CDR1 SQVTM, CDR2 ANQGSEA. The CDR3 loop is CSVDTGNYEQYF. DNA for the CDR3: TGCAGCGTTGATACGGGGAATTACGAGCAGTACTTC.

The chain has TRBV4-3 and TRBJ2-7; weak D call: TRBD1 (5 bases). The germline gives CDR1 LGHNA, CDR2 YSLEER. There are 15 residues in the CDR3. Trimming took 0 bases from V and 2 from J, leaving 11 bases between them. CDR3 sequence reads: CASSQDRAPTYEQYF. The CDR3 DNA reads TGCGCCAGCAGCCAAGACAGGGCCCCCACCTACGAGCAGTACTTC.

This chain joins TRBV7-3 and TRBJ1-2; D might be TRBD1 (5 bases). The V gene lost 5 bases and the J gene lost 3 bases, with 10 bases spanning the gap. The CDR3 length is 13 residues. Germline CDR1 is SGHTA and CDR2 is FQGTGA. The CDR3 here is CASSPPGDYGYTF. CDR3 in DNA: TGTGCCAGCAGCCCCCCGGGGGACTATGGCTACACCTTC.